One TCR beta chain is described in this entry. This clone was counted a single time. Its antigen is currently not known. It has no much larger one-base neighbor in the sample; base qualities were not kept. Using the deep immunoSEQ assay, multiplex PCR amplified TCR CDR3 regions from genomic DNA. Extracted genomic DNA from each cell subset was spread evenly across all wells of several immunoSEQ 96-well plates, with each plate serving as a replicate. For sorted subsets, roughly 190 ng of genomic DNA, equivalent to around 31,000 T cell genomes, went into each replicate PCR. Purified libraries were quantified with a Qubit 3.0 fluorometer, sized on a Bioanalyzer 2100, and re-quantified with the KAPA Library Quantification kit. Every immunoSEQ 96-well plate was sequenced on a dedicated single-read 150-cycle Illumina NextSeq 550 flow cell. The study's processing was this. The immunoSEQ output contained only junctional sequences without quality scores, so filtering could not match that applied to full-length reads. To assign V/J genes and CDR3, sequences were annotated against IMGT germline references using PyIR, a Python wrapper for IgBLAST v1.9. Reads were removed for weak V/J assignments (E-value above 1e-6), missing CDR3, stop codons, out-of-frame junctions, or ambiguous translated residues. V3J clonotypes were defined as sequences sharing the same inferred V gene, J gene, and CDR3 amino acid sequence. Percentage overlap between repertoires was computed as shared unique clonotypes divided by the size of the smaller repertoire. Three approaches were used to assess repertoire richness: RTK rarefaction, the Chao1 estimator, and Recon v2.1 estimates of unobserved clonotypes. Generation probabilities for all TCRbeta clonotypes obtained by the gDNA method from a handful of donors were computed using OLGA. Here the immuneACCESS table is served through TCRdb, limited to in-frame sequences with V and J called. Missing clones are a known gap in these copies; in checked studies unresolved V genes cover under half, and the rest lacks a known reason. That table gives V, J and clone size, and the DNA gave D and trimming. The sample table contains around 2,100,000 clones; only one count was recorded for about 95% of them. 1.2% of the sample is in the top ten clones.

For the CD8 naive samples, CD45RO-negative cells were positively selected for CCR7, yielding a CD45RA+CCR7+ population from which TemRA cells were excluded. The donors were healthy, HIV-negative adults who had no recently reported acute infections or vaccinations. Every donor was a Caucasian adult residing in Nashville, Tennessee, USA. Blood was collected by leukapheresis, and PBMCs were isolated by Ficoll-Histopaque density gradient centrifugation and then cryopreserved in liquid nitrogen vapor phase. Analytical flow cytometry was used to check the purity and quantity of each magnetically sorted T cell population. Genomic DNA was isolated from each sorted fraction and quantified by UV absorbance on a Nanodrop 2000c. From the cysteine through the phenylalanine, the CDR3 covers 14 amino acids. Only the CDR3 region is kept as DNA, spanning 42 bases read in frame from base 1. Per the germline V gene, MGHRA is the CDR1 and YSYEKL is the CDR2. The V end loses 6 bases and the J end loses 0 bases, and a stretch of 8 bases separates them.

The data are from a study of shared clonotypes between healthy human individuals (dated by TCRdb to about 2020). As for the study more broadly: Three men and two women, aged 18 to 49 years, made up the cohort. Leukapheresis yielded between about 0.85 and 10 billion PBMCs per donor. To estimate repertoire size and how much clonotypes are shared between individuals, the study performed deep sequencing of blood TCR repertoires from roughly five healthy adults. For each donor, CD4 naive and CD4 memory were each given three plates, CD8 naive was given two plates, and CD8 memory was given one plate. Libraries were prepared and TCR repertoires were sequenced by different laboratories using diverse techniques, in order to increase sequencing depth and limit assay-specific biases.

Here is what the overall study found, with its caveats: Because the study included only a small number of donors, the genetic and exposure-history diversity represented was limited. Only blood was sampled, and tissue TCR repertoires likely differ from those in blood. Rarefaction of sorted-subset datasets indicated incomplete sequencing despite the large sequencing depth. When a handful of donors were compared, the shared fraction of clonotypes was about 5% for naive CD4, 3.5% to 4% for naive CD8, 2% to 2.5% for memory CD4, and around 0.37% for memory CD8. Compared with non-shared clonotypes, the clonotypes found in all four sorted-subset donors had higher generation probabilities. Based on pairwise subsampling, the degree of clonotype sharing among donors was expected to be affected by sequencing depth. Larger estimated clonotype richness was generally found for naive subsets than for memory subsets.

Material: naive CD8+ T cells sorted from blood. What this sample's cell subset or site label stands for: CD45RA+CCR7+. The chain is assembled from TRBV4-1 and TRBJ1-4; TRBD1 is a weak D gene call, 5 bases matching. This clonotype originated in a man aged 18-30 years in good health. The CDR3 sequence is CASSKTATNEKLFF. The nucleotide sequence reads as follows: TGCGCCAGCAGTAAGACAGCAACTAATGAAAAACTGTTTTTT.